This paragraph covers one TCR beta chain sequence. Its antigen is undetermined. The data stem from a study of cytomegalovirus exposure and HLA in healthy donors. Sequencing used immunoSEQ multiplex PCR; TCRdb keeps in-frame clones, though not all of them. The profile shows about 180,000 clones, 85% of them singletons. Points from the study as a whole: First-cohort TCR clusters tended to co-occur in the 90 to 150 validation repertoires, a later analysis found. A few CMV-associated chains were confirmed in vitro to be specific for CMV antigens. It was approximately 150 TCR beta chains that were listed as cytomegalovirus-associated. There were some public TCRs occurring in many donors, but most TCR sequences were rare.

The sequenced material came from PBMCs. The source is a man aged 18 to 35 in good health and CMV-seropositive.

The CDR3: CASIGTSGSYEQYF. CDR3 DNA: TGTGCCAGCATTGGGACTAGCGGGTCCTACGAGCAGTACTTC. The V gene is TRBV6-1, the J gene TRBJ2-7, with 12 bases aligning to TRBD2. The CDR3 totals 14 residues. Germline trimming cut 7 bases from V and 1 base from J; bases unmatched to any gene: 2. Germline V gene data show CDR1 as MNHNS and CDR2 as SASEGT.